This T cell receptor beta chain originates from a study of T cell repertoires in cytomegalovirus infection (dated by TCRdb to between 2017 and 2020). Regarding the research as a whole: Donor HLA type was relevant to the analysis, because carriage of CMV infection together with the matching HLA type was indicated by public TCR beta signatures.

The sequencing machine was an Illumina HiSeq 1500. In TCRdb, the public reads were trimmed at Q25 with fastp and aligned with MiXCR, with productive beta chains retained. All rows with the same CDR3 protein become a single entry with the most common DNA and genes. Across this sample there are roughly 320,000 distinct CDR3 sequences, with approximately 8.9% seen only once. The ten top clones hold approximately 2.3% of the sample. This clonotype has a count of ten or more. The antigen it recognizes is unknown. No base quality information exists; no much larger clone differs at one position. Results and caveats for the whole study, not just this receptor: In both this cohort and an independent roughly 350-donor cohort, the cumulative frequency of public TCR beta family members distinguished carriers of CMV infection plus the relevant HLA type. The ex vivo response was dominated by HLA-C-restricted CMV-specific TCR beta clonotypes, which also provided the single most frequent clonotype in two of eight donors.

This sequence was found in a human donor in good health (CMV status not recorded). Some clones in this sample may be carry-over from other donors' samples. Sequencing was carried out using PBMCs.

The encoded CDR3 is CASSLALSGQPQHF. The sequenced DNA is TGTGCCAGCAGCTTAGCGCTCAGTGGTCAGCCCCAGCATTTT. The sequence links TRBV7-9 to TRBJ1-5; the D gene is not confidently resolved. From the germline V gene (reference sequence), CDR1 is SEHNR and CDR2 is FQNEAQ. The germline ends are 9 bases apart after V is trimmed by 0 bases and J by 6 bases. From its cysteine to its phenylalanine, the CDR3 spans 14 amino acids. The only DNA kept is the CDR3, 42 bases in frame from the first base.